This T cell receptor (beta chain) stems from a study of blood T cell repertoires in COVID-19. Libraries were prepared by immunoSEQ multiplex PCR; TCRdb keeps only in-frame clonotypes and omits some of them. The sample has some 460,000 clones; 75% to 90% are singletons. Germline CDR1 is KGHSH and CDR2 is LQKENI. Trimming cost V 6 bases and J 0 bases; bases outside gene matches: 4. There are 15 residues in the CDR3. The sample comprised PBMCs or T cells enriched from blood (not recorded which). This receptor was identified in a woman under 30 who had recovered from COVID-19. J is TRBJ1-3 and V is TRBV18; 8 bases fit TRBD1. The DNA for the CDR3 is TGTGCCAGCTCCGGACAGGGAAGCTCTGGAAACACCATATATTTT. This translates into CASSGQGSSGNTIYF.